Shown below are 23 T cell receptor beta chains from a single sample sequenced in a study of CD4 T cells in relation to SARS-CoV-2 and coronaviruses. CD4+ T cells from unexposed donors were obtained before the COVID-19 pandemic (2011-2018). Isolation of CD4+ T cells took place after approximately eleven days in culture. Profiled with immunoSEQ multiplex PCR; TCRdb holds only in-frame clones, not every one. The sample records about 22,000 clones, about 70% being singletons. What these receptors recognize is not known. Sequencing used CD4+ T cells from PBMCs, cultured in vitro. These receptors originate from a human donor in good health.

V is TRBV7-2 and J is TRBJ2-2, with 8 nucleotides matching TRBD2. Germline values: CDR1 SGHTA, CDR2 FQGNSA. With 5 bases clipped from V and 4 bases from J, the junction kept 6 bases outside the gene matches. The CDR3 has 15 amino acids. The CDR3 bases are TGTGCCAGCAGCCAGTCGCGGGAGGCCACCGGGGAGCTGTTTTTT. Protein sequence: CASSQSREATGELFF.

This CDR3 is CASSLVRQETQYF. In DNA form, the CDR3 reads TGTGCCAGCAGCTTAGTACGGCAAGAGACCCAGTACTTC. J is TRBJ2-5 and V is TRBV7-2; no clear D gene. V was trimmed by 1 base and J by 2 bases, leaving 5 bases between them. CDR1 and CDR2 (germline): SGHTA, FQGNSA. This CDR3 has 13 residues.

The chain joins TRBV25-1 to TRBJ2-3, with 7 bases matching TRBD2. The length of the CDR3 is 13 residues. With 6 bases clipped from V and 7 bases from J, the junction kept 7 bases outside the gene matches. From germline, CDR1 is MGHDK and CDR2 SYGVNS. CDR3 in DNA: TGTGCCAGCAGCCAAGCGGGATTGAATACGCAGTATTTT. This sequence encodes CASSQAGLNTQYF.

This rearrangement joins TRBV10-3 to TRBJ2-3; 9 nucleotides align to TRBD2. V shed 3 bases and J 2 bases; nucleotides not matched to a gene: 9. The CDR3 extends over 17 amino acids. Germline V lookup: CDR1 ENHRY, CDR2 SYGVKD. The CDR3 reads CAISDQAGGPSTDTQYF. The CDR3 region has the DNA TGTGCCATCAGTGATCAAGCGGGAGGCCCCTCCACAGATACGCAGTATTTT.

This clone was seen a handful of times. The chain's CDR3 is CASSTLAGPSGNTIYF. Written as DNA, the CDR3 is TGTGCCAGCAGTACCCTCGCAGGCCCATCTGGAAACACCATATATTTT. The J gene is TRBJ1-3, the V gene TRBV25-1, with no clear D. This CDR3 has 16 amino acids. The germline gives CDR1 MGHDK, CDR2 SYGVNS. Trimming removed 5 bases at V and 1 base at J, with 15 bases between.

The CDR3 protein is CAISRVAGEETQYF. The CDR3 DNA follows: TGTGCCATCAGTCGGGTGGCGGGCGAAGAGACCCAGTACTTC. The J gene is TRBJ2-5, the V gene TRBV10-3, with D perhaps matching TRBD2 (5 bases). Per germline, CDR1 ENHRY and CDR2 SYGVKD. This CDR3 has 14 residues. V lost 5 bases and J lost 3, with 13 bases in between.

The chain carries TRBV5-1 and TRBJ2-5; either TRBD1 or TRBD2 may fit D (5 bases each). The CDR3 sequence is 15 residues long. The germline V gene has CDR1 SGHRS and CDR2 YFSETQ. V was clipped by 7 bases and J by 5 bases, with 21 bases between them. The CDR3 nucleotides read TGCGCCAGCTCGTGGCGCGGGTCAGGGTCGGAGACCCAGTACTTC. This translates into CASSWRGSGSETQYF.

The V and J genes are TRBV12-3 or TRBV12-4 and TRBJ2-3, with D perhaps matching TRBD2 (5 bases). The CDR3 is 13 amino acids. V was clipped by 0 bases and J by 4 bases, with 5 bases between them. CDR3 coding DNA: TGTGCCAGCAGTTTAGCGGGAGCAGATACGCAGTATTTT. Protein sequence: CASSLAGADTQYF.

V usage is TRBV19 and J usage is TRBJ1-1; D call uncertain. Per the germline V gene, CDR1 is LNHDA and CDR2 is SQIVND (reference sequence). V was clipped by 3 bases and J by 3 bases, with 5 bases between them. CDR3 length: 12 amino acids. CDR3 sequence: CASSMGHTEAFF. The CDR3 DNA is TGTGCCAGTAGTATGGGCCACACTGAAGCTTTCTTT.

The chain carries TRBV6-5 and TRBJ1-5; D is ambiguous. V lost 6 bases to trimming and J lost 4 bases, with 10 bases between them. The CDR3 is 13 amino acids. Germline V gene lookup returns CDR1 MNHEY and CDR2 SVGAGI. DNA of the CDR3: TGTGCCAGCAGACGTGACATAAATCAGCCCCAGCATTTT. Protein sequence: CASRRDINQPQHF.

V is TRBV18 and J is TRBJ1-2, with 8 nucleotides matching TRBD1. CDR1 and CDR2 (germline): KGHSH, LQKENI. Trimming took 9 bases from V and 3 from J; bases not matched to a gene: 6. The CDR3 runs 13 residues. The CDR3 nucleotides are TGTGCCAGTGGACAGGGTCGGGACTATGGCTACACCTTC. Its translation is CASGQGRDYGYTF.

This clone was observed once. The gene calls are TRBV18 and TRBJ2-2; D call uncertain. This CDR3 has 13 amino acids. Trimming removed 3 bases at V and 3 bases at J, with 5 bases between. Per germline, CDR1 KGHSH and CDR2 LQKENI. In DNA, the CDR3 is TGTGCCAGCTCACCTGAGCACACCGGGGAGCTGTTTTTT. It translates to CASSPEHTGELFF. The full variable domain, rest sourced from reference TRBV18 and TRBJ2-2, is NAGVMQNPRHLVRRRGQEARLRCSPMKGHSHVYWYRQLPEEGLKFMVYLQKENIIDESGMPKERFSAEFPKEGPSILRIQQVVRGDSAAYFCASSPEHTGELFFGEGSRLTVL.

The chain has TRBV6-5 and TRBJ2-2, with 8 positions matching TRBD1. CDR3 length: 14 amino acids. Germline CDR1 and CDR2: MNHEY and SVGAGI. Unmatched junction bases numbered 5, after V lost 5 bases and J lost 6 bases. The CDR3 region is CASSMGTGPGELFF. CDR3 nucleotide sequence: TGTGCCAGCAGTATGGGGACAGGCCCCGGGGAGCTGTTTTTT.

The chain uses TRBV6-6 and TRBJ2-3; 10 bases align to TRBD2. V gave up 5 bases and J gave up 3 bases; unmatched junction bases: 8. The CDR3 has 16 residues. CDR1 and CDR2 from the germline V gene are MNHNY and SVGAGI (reference sequence). The CDR3 nucleotides read TGTGCCAGCAGTCGAATACCGGGACTAGCGACAGATACGCAGTATTTT. This translates into CASSRIPGLATDTQYF.

The chain links TRBV19 to TRBJ2-5, with D perhaps TRBD1 or TRBD2 (6 bases each). The CDR3 is 19 residues long. CDR1 is LNHDA, CDR2 SQIVND, per germline (reference sequence). V lost 5 bases and J 5 bases, leaving 30 bases between the germline ends. The CDR3 here is CASSLTGMGGAVIMETQYF. In DNA, the CDR3 is TGTGCCAGTAGTCTTACTGGTATGGGGGGCGCGGTAATTATGGAGACCCAGTACTTC. The variable domain in full, with the rest retrieved from reference TRBV19 and TRBJ2-5, is DGGITQSPKYLFRKEGQNVTLSCEQNLNHDAMYWYRQDPGQGLRLIYYSQIVNDFQKGDIAEGYSVSREKKESFPLTVTSAQKNPTAFYLCASSLTGMGGAVIMETQYFGPGTRLLVL.

The V gene is TRBV6-6, the J gene TRBJ2-7; 10 bases are a match to TRBD1. The V gene end was trimmed by 5 bases and the J gene end by 0 bases; junction bases not matched to a gene: 10. Germline CDR1 is MNHNY and CDR2 is SVGAGI (reference sequence). The CDR3 totals 17 residues. The CDR3 here is CASSRQGAGEGSYEQYF. The CDR3 region has the DNA TGTGCCAGCAGTCGACAGGGGGCCGGCGAGGGCTCCTACGAGCAGTACTTC.

The chain employs TRBV19 and TRBJ2-5; 15 positions agree with TRBD2. V lost 3 bases and J lost 2; bases outside the gene matches: 7. There are 18 residues in the CDR3. Looked up from germline, CDR1 is LNHDA and CDR2 is SQIVND (reference sequence). The CDR3 coding sequence is TGTGCCAGTAGTATTAGGGGACTAGCGGGGGGTTTTCAAGAGACCCAGTACTTC. Protein product: CASSIRGLAGGFQETQYF.

The chain is built from TRBV7-9 and TRBJ2-7; a weak D match, TRBD1 (6 bases). Looked up from germline, CDR1 is SEHNR and CDR2 is FQNEAQ (reference sequence). The V end lost 3 bases, the J end lost 4 bases, and 16 bases lay between the germline ends. The length of the CDR3 is 15 residues. The CDR3 bases are TGTGCCAGCAGCTTCCCGACAGGCTGGGGGTACGAGCAGTACTTC. This gives the protein CASSFPTGWGYEQYF.

The DNA for the CDR3 is TGTGCCAGCAGCAGGTCACCAAATCAGCCCCAGCATTTT. Protein sequence: CASSRSPNQPQHF. This chain links TRBV7-2 with TRBJ1-5; D uncertain. Looked up from germline, CDR1 is SGHTA and CDR2 is FQGNSA. Trimming stripped 5 bases from V and 4 bases from J, with 9 bases between. The CDR3 runs 13 residues.

The chain is built from TRBV25-1 and TRBJ2-7; tentatively, D is TRBD1 (6 bases). Germline CDR1 is MGHDK and CDR2 is SYGVNS. The CDR3 consists of 17 residues. V lost 6 bases, J lost 2 bases, and 23 bases lay in between. CDR3 residues: CASSGAPGRTATYEQYF. CDR3 DNA: TGTGCCAGCAGCGGGGCCCCCGGAAGGACAGCGACCTACGAGCAGTACTTC.

This clone was found once. V gene TRBV10-3 combines with J gene TRBJ2-2; tentative D call: TRBD2 (5 bases). The V end lost 6 bases, the J end lost 0 bases, and 11 bases lay between the germline ends. Germline CDR1 reads ENHRY; CDR2 reads SYGVKD. There are 15 residues in the CDR3. For the CDR3, the DNA is TGTGCCATCAGCAGTACCGGGACGAACACCGGGGAGCTGTTTTTT. Protein product: CAISSTGTNTGELFF.

This clone has a single count. The V and J genes are TRBV29-1 and TRBJ2-1, with D perhaps TRBD1 (6 bases). Per the germline V gene, CDR1 is SQVTM and CDR2 is ANQGSEA. The CDR3 runs to 12 residues. V lost 4 bases and J lost 7, with 11 bases in between. The chain's CDR3 is CSVGQGSNEQFF. For the CDR3, the DNA is TGCAGCGTTGGTCAGGGGAGTAATGAGCAGTTCTTC.

The rearrangement links TRBV18 to TRBJ2-6, with 8 bases identical to TRBD1. Trimming took 6 bases from V and 0 from J; bases not matched to a gene: 4. The CDR3 totals 16 residues. Per germline, CDR1 KGHSH and CDR2 LQKENI. This chain's CDR3 is CASSGQALSGANVLTF. The DNA for the CDR3 is TGTGCCAGCTCGGGACAGGCGCTCTCTGGGGCCAACGTCCTGACTTTC.